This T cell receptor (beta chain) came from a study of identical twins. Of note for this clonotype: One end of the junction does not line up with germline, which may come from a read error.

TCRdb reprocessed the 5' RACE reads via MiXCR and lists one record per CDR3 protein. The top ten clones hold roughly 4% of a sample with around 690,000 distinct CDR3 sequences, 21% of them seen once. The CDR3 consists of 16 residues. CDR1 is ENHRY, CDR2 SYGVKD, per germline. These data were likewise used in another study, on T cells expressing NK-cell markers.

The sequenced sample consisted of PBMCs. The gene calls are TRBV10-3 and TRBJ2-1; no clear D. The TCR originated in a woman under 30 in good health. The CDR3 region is CAISESTRGVYIEQFF. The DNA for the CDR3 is TGTGCCATCAGTGAGTCGACTCGTGGGGTTTACATTGAGCAGTTCTTC.